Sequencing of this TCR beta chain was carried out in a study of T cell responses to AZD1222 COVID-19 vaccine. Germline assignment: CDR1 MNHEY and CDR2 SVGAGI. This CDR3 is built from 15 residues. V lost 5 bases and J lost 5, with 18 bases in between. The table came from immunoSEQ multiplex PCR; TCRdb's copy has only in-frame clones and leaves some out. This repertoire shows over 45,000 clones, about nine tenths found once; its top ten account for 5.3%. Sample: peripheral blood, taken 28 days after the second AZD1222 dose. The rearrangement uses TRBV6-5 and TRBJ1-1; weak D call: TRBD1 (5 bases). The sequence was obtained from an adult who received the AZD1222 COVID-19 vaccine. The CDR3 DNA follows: TGTGCCAGCAGTAGGGATTGGGGGGTAAAGACTGAAGCTTTCTTT. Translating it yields CASSRDWGVKTEAFF.